The following is a T cell receptor beta chain sequence with its context. The target antigen is unknown. These data are taken from a study of cytotoxic CD8 clonotypes in ibrutinib-treated CLL. General study findings and limits: Shared public clonotypes were rare, and on treatment they either got smaller or stayed the same.

The CDR3 spans 15 residues. Germline lookup yields CDR1 MNHNS and CDR2 SASEGT. Produced via immunoSEQ multiplex PCR; TCRdb's table is partial and in-frame only. The sample contains about 72,000 clones, roughly two thirds of which appear only once. This TCR was recovered from a human donor with chronic lymphocytic leukemia. The sequenced sample was PBMCs, obtained after 12 months of ibrutinib treatment. This sequence joins TRBV6-1 and TRBJ1-5, with TRBD1 matching 8 bases. DNA for the CDR3: TGTGCAATCTCCCCGGACAGGGCCTACAATCAGCCCCAGCATTTT. It translates to CAISPDRAYNQPQHF.